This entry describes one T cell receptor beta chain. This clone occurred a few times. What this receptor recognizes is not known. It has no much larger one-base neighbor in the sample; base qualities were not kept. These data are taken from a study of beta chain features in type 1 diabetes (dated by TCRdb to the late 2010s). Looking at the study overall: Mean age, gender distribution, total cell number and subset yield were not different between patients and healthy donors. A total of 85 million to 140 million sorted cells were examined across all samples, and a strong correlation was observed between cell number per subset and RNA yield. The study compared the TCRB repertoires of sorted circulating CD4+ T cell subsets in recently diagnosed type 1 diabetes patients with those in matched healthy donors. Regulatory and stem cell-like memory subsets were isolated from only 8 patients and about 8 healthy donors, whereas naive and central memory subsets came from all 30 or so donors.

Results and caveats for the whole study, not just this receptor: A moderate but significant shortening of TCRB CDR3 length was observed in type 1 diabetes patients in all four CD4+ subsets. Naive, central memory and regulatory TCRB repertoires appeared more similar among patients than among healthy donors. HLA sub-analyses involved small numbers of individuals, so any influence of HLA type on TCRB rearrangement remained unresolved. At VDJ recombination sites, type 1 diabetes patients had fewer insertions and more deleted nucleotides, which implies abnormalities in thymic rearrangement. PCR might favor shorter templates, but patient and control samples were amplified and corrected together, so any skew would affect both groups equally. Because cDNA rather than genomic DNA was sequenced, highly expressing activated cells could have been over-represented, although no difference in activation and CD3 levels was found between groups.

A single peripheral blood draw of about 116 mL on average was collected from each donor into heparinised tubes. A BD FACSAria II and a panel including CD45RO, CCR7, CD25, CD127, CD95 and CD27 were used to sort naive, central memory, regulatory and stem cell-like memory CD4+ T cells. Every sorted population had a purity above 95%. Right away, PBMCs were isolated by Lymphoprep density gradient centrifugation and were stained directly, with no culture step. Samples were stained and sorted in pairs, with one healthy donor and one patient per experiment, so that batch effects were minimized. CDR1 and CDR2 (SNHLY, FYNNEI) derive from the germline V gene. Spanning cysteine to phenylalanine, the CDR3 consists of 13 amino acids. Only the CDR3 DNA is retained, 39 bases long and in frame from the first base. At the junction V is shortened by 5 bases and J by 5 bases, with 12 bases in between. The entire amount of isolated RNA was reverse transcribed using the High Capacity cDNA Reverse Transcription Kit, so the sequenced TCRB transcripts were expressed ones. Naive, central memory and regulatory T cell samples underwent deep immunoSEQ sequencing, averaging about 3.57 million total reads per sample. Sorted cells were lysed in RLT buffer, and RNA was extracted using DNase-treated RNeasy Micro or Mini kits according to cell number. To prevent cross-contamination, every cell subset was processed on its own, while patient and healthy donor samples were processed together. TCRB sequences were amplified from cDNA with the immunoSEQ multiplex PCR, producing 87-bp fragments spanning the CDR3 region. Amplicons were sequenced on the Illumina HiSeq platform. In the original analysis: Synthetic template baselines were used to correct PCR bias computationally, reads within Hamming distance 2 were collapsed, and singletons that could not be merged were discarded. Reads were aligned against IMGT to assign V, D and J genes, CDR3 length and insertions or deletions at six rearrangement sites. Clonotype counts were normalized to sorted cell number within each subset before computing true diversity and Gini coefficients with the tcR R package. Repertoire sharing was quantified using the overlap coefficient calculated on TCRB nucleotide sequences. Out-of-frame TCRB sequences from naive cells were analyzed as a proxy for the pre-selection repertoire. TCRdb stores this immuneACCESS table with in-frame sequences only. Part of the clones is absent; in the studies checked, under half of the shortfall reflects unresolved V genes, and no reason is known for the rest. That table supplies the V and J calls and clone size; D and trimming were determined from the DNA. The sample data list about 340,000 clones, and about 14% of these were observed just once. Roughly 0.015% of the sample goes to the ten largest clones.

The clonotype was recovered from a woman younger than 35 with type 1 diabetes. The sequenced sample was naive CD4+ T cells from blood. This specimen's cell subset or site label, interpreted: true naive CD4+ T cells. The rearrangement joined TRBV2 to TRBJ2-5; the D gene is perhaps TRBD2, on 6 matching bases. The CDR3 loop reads CASSSTAGETQYF. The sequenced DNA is TGTGCCAGCAGTTCAACCGCGGGGGAGACCCAGTACTTC.